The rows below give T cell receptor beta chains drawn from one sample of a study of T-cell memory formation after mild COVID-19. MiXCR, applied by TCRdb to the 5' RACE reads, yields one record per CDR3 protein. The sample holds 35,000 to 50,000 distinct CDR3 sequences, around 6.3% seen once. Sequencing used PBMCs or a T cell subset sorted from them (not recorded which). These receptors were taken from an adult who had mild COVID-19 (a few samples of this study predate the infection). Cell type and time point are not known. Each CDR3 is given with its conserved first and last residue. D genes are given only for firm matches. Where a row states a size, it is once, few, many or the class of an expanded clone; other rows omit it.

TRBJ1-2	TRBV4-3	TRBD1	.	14	CASSHPGTGYGYTF	TGCGCCAGCAGCCACCCCGGGACAGGGTATGGCTACACCTTC
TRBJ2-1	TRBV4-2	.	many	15	CASSPQGLGGNEQFF	TGTGCCAGCAGCCCCCAAGGGCTAGGGGGGAATGAGCAGTTCTTC
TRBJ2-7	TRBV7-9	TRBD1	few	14	CASTPGTGAYEQYF	TGTGCCAGCACCCCCGGGACAGGGGCCTACGAGCAGTACTTC
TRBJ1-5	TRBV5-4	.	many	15	CASSLDRVGNQPQHF	TGTGCCAGCAGCTTGGACAGGGTTGGCAATCAGCCCCAGCATTTT
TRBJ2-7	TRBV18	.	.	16	CASSPTGRRSSYEQYF	TGTGCCAGCTCACCAACCGGACGTAGGAGCTCCTACGAGCAGTACTTC
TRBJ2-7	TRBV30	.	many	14	CAWSSGPPLYEQYF	TGTGCCTGGAGTTCCGGGCCCCCTTTATACGAGCAGTACTTC
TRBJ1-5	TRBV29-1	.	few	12	CSVRTDNQPQHF	TGCAGCGTTAGGACAGACAATCAGCCCCAGCATTTT
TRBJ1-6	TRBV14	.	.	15	CASSPVQGRNSPLHF	TGTGCCAGCAGCCCGGTCCAGGGACGAAATTCACCCCTCCACTTT
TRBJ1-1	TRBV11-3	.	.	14	CASSLGPGETEAFF	TGTGCCAGCAGCTTAGGTCCAGGGGAGACTGAAGCTTTCTTT
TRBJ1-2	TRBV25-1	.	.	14	CASSEGGDGYCYTF	TGTGCCAGCAGTGAGGGAGGAGACGGCTATTGCTACACCTTC
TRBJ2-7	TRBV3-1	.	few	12	CASSQVANEQYF	TGTGCCAGCAGCCAAGTTGCGAACGAGCAGTACTTC
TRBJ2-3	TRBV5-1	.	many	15	CASSLRVAGTDTQYF	TGCGCCAGCAGCTTGCGGGTAGCTGGCACAGATACGCAGTATTTT
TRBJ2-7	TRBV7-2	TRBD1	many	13	CASSRDRVYEQYF	TGTGCCAGCAGCCGGGACAGGGTCTACGAGCAGTACTTC
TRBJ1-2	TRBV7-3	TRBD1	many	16	CASSYQPGQGLVGYTF	TGTGCCAGCAGCTATCAGCCGGGACAGGGTTTGGTTGGCTACACCTTC
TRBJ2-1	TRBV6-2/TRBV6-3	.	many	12	CASSHSYNEQFF	TGTGCCAGCAGCCACTCCTACAATGAGCAGTTCTTC
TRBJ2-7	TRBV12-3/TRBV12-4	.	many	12	CASSFAPAEQYF	TGTGCCAGCAGTTTTGCTCCCGCCGAGCAGTACTTC
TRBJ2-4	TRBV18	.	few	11	CASSSRLVAYF	TGTGCCAGCTCATCGAGACTAGTCGCGTACTTC
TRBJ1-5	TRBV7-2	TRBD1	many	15	CASSLNGQGVQPQHF	TGTGCCAGCAGCTTAAACGGACAGGGTGTTCAGCCCCAGCATTTT
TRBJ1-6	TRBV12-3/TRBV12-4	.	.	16	CASRTGGQIISSPLHF	TGTGCCAGCAGAACCGGGGGGCAAATAATTAGTTCACCCCTCCACTTT
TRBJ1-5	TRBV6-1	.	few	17	CASSEIGVGGTITPQHF	TGTGCCAGCAGTGAAATCGGAGTTGGGGGTACAATCACGCCCCAGCATTTT
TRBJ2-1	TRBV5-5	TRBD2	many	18	CASHAGLAGGLGYNEQFF	TGTGCCAGCCATGCTGGACTAGCGGGGGGGCTTGGCTACAATGAGCAGTTCTTC
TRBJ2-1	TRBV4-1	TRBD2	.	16	CASSQPTSGSRNEQFF	TGCGCCAGCAGCCAACCGACTAGCGGGAGCAGAAATGAGCAGTTCTTC
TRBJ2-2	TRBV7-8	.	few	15	CASSPRTANTGELFF	TGTGCCAGCAGCCCCAGGACTGCGAACACCGGGGAGCTGTTTTTT
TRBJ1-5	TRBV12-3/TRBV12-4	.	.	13	CVSSQLGERPQHF	TGTGTCAGCAGCCAACTGGGGGAACGGCCCCAGCATTTT
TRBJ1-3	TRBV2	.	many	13	CASRQDSGNTIYF	TGTGCCAGCAGACAGGACTCTGGAAACACCATATATTTT
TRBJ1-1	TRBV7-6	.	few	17	CASSLGPVTDSRTEAFF	TGTGCCAGCAGCTTAGGCCCCGTCACTGACAGTCGCACTGAAGCTTTCTTT
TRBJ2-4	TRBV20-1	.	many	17	CSARDIDRRTWGNIQYF	TGCAGTGCTAGAGATATCGACAGACGGACCTGGGGAAACATTCAGTACTTC
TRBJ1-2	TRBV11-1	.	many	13	CASSLDAGGGYTF	TGTGCCAGCAGTCTCGACGCGGGTGGTGGCTACACCTTC
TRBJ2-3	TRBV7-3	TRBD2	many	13	CASSPGGADTQYF	TGTGCCAGCAGCCCCGGGGGGGCAGATACGCAGTATTTT
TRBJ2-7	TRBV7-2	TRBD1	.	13	CASSAQGSYEQYF	TGTGCCAGCAGCGCACAGGGGTCCTACGAGCAGTACTTC
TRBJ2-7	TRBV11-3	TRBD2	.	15	CASSSQLAGEGEQYF	TGTGCCAGCAGCTCACAACTAGCGGGAGAGGGCGAGCAGTACTTC
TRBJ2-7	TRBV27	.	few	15	CASIILRQAFYEQYF	TGTGCCAGCATCATACTACGACAAGCCTTCTACGAGCAGTACTTC
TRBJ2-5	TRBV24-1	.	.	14	CATSDPGRGETQYF	TGTGCCACCAGTGACCCGGGCCGGGGGGAGACCCAGTACTTC
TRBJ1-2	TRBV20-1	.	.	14	CSAEMGMVRYGYTF	TGCAGTGCTGAGATGGGCATGGTTCGCTATGGCTACACCTTC